The 13 T cell receptor beta chains in this list originate from one sample, sequenced in a study of T cell changes during pregnancy in multiple sclerosis. The protocol was immunoSEQ multiplex PCR, while the TCRdb copy is restricted to in-frame clones and leaves out a portion. The sample holds 40,000 to 45,000 clones, approximately 88% seen once. The sample in question was CD4+ T cells from peripheral blood mononuclear cells, obtained in the first trimester of pregnancy. The receptor source for this set is a female donor with multiple sclerosis, enrolled in a pregnancy study.

CDR3 sequence: CATWGGYGYTF. In DNA form, the CDR3 reads TGTGCAACCTGGGGGGGCTATGGCTACACCTTC. The chain combines TRBV6-1 with TRBJ1-2, with TRBD1 as a possible D gene (5 bases). The germline CDR1 and CDR2 sequences are MNHNS and SASEGT. The CDR3 has 11 amino acids.

In its sample, this clone was seen once. V and J are TRBV6-1 and TRBJ2-1; D may be TRBD1 (5 bases). The germline V gene encodes CDR1 MNHNS and CDR2 SASEGT. The V gene lost 8 bases and the J gene lost 9 bases, with 17 bases spanning the gap. This CDR3 comprises 13 residues. This chain's CDR3 is CASGADTLGEQFF. CDR3 nucleotide sequence: TGTGCCAGCGGGGCAGACACCCTTGGTGAGCAGTTCTTC.

Written as DNA, the CDR3 is TGCGCCAGCAGCAAAGCGGGAGGGCCTTTAGGCGAGCAGTACTTC. It is translated as CASSKAGGPLGEQYF. This chain uses TRBV4-1 with TRBJ2-7; 10 positions agree with TRBD2. After removal of 5 bases from V and 6 bases from J, the junction contained 10 bases not matched to a gene. The CDR3 is made up of 15 amino acids. Germline CDR1 and CDR2: MGHRA and YSYEKL.

J is TRBJ1-4 and V is TRBV7-6; D call uncertain. The CDR3 runs to 14 residues. Trimming left V 6 bases short and J 6 bases short, with 14 bases between. Germline V gives CDR1 SGHVS, CDR2 FNYEAQ. Here the CDR3 reads CASSTSWRDEKLFF. Here the CDR3 DNA reads TGTGCCAGCAGTACCTCGTGGAGGGATGAAAAACTGTTTTTT.

The chain has TRBV28 and TRBJ1-5; a weak D match, TRBD1 (5 bases). Trimming shortened V by 6 bases and J by 0 bases, and 21 bases separated the two germline ends. The germline gives CDR1 MDHEN, CDR2 SYDVKM. The CDR3 runs 18 residues. The CDR3 DNA sequence: TGTGCCAGCAGACAACGACAGTTAAGGAGGGATAGCAATCAGCCCCAGCATTTT. This codes for CASRQRQLRRDSNQPQHF.

This sequence joins TRBV2 and TRBJ1-2; 10 bases align to TRBD1. V was clipped by 5 bases and J by 7 bases; unmatched bases: 13. The CDR3 sequence is 16 residues long. CDR1 is SNHLY and CDR2 is FYNNEI in the germline V gene. In DNA, the CDR3 is TGTGCCAGCAGTCCCGGGACAGGGGCGTACGTGAGTGGCTACACCTTC. This sequence encodes CASSPGTGAYVSGYTF.

This clone was found once. The V call is TRBV5-1, the J call TRBJ2-2; D gene ambiguous. The V end lost 4 bases, the J end lost 0 bases, and 7 bases lay between the germline ends. CDR3 size: 14 residues. Looked up from germline, CDR1 is SGHRS and CDR2 is YFSETQ. This CDR3 is CASSTTPNTGELFF. The CDR3 region has the DNA TGCGCCAGCAGCACGACTCCGAACACCGGGGAGCTGTTTTTT. Based on the CDR3 plus reference TRBV5-1 and TRBJ2-2, the full variable domain is KAGVTQTPRYLIKTRGQQVTLSCSPISGHRSVSWYQQTPGQGLQFLFEYFSETQRNKGNFPGRFSGRQFSNSRSEMNVSTLELGDSALYLCASSTTPNTGELFFGEGSRLTVL.

There are a few counts of this clone. The chain is built from TRBV4-2 and TRBJ2-1, with TRBD2 matching 14 bases. The CDR3 spans 16 residues. Trimming cost V 1 base and J 8 bases; bases outside gene matches: 4. The germline CDR1 and CDR2 sequences are LGHNA and YNFKEQ. The CDR3 bases are TGTGCCAGCAGCCAAGCCGGGACTAGCGGGAGCGATGAGCAGTTCTTC. Translated: CASSQAGTSGSDEQFF.

The chain combines TRBV5-1 with TRBJ2-2, with 13 bases fitting TRBD2. Germline V gene sequence: CDR1 SGHRS, CDR2 YFSETQ. The CDR3 loop spans 17 amino acids. V was clipped by 4 bases and J by 0 bases; unmatched bases: 3. CDR3 in DNA: TGCGCCAGCAGCGGTGGGACTAGCGGGACGAACACCGGGGAGCTGTTTTTT. Residues: CASSGGTSGTNTGELFF. Full variable domain (rest looked up from reference TRBV5-1 and TRBJ2-2): KAGVTQTPRYLIKTRGQQVTLSCSPISGHRSVSWYQQTPGQGLQFLFEYFSETQRNKGNFPGRFSGRQFSNSRSEMNVSTLELGDSALYLCASSGGTSGTNTGELFFGEGSRLTVL.

This clone was seen once. The V and J genes are TRBV16 and TRBJ1-4, with 7 bases identical to TRBD1. Unmatched junction bases numbered 9, after V lost 6 bases and J lost 8 bases. The CDR3 loop spans 14 amino acids. Per germline, CDR1 KGHSY and CDR2 FQNENV. DNA for the CDR3: TGTGCCAGCAGACATAGGGGGCTTGGAGAAAAACTGTTTTTT. It yields the protein CASRHRGLGEKLFF.

This chain connects TRBV4-3 to TRBJ2-7; no reliable D call. The germline V gene has CDR1 LGHNA and CDR2 YSLEER. The CDR3 has 16 residues. V was pared by 1 base and J by 0 bases, with 13 bases between. Here the CDR3 reads CASSQAPEALSYEQYF. Here the CDR3 DNA reads TGCGCCAGCAGCCAAGCTCCAGAAGCGCTCTCCTACGAGCAGTACTTC.

The chain couples TRBV6-5 to TRBJ2-1, with a tentative D call TRBD1 (5 bases). The CDR3 spans 13 residues. Trimming left V 2 bases short and J 15 bases short, with 17 bases between. Germline V CDR1 and CDR2: MNHEY, SVGAGI. CDR3 in DNA: TGTGCCAGCAGTTACCCTTACGGGCAGGGTCTGTTCTTC. This sequence encodes CASSYPYGQGLFF.

This chain links TRBV7-6 with TRBJ2-5, with 7 nucleotides matching TRBD2. Trimming took 1 base from V and 4 from J; bases not matched to a gene: 6. CDR1 and CDR2 from the germline V gene are SGHVS and FNYEAQ. The CDR3 is made up of 15 amino acids. CDR3 sequence reads: CASSLVAGVGETQYF. The CDR3, as DNA: TGTGCCAGCAGCTTAGTGGCGGGAGTGGGAGAGACCCAGTACTTC.